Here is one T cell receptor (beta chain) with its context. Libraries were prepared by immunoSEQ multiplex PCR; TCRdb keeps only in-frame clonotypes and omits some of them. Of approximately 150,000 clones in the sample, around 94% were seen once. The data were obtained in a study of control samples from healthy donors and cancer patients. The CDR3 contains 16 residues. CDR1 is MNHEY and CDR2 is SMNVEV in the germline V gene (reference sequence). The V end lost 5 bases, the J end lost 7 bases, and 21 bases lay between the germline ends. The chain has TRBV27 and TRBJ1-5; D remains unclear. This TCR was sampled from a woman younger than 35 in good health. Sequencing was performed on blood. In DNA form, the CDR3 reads TGTGCCAGCAGTCCCATCCCTCCACCGCGAGACCAGCCCCAGCATTTT. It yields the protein CASSPIPPPRDQPQHF.